This T cell receptor beta chain is drawn from a study of T cell responses to AZD1222 COVID-19 vaccine. In germline, CDR1 is LGHDT, CDR2 YNNKEL (reference sequence). V was pared by 0 bases and J by 9 bases, with 15 bases between. The CDR3 is made up of 16 amino acids. Assay used: immunoSEQ multiplex PCR; TCRdb lists only in-frame clones, some missing. The repertoire has about 110,000 clones, 90% of them found once; the top ten carry less than 9.5%. Source: peripheral blood, taken 28 days after the second AZD1222 dose. V usage is TRBV3-1 (or the pseudogene TRBV3-2) and J usage is TRBJ1-6, with D possibly TRBD1 on 5 matching bases. The receptor was derived from an adult who received the AZD1222 COVID-19 vaccine. The CDR3 coding sequence is TGTGCCAGCAGCCAAGAAATGGGGACGGCCACTTCACCCCTCCACTTT. It translates to CASSQEMGTATSPLHF.